This T cell receptor (beta chain) is from a study of T cells in Graves' hyperthyroidism and ophthalmopathy. Across the study: At initial diagnosis, before any treatment had begun, peripheral blood was obtained. Study-level results: Also found in blood were most expanded thyroid clonotypes above 0.001.

On this clonotype: As yet, its antigen is unknown.

Researchers amplified the TCR beta CDR3 regions from RNA transcripts. HTBI primers were employed in a first-round RT-PCR of the TCR CDR3. TCRdb re-called the multiplex PCR reads through MiXCR, storing one row per CDR3 protein. The data hold hundreds of thousands of distinct CDR3 sequences, with 11% to 15% observed a single time. Patients counted as stable if ophthalmopathy did not develop within 18 months. The patients, who ranged from 18 to 65 in age, presented with newly diagnosed hyperthyroidism lasting under 2 months. The CDR3 is 12 amino acids. Germline loops: CDR1 LGHNT, CDR2 FRNRAP. V lost 6 bases and J 3 bases, leaving 7 bases between the germline ends.

This TCR was sampled from a woman aged 18-29 years with Graves' hyperthyroidism. The sample comprised blood. This chain links TRBV12-5 with TRBJ2-3; no reliable D call. CDR3 nucleotide sequence: TGTGCTAGTGGCCCCGGTACAGATACGCAGTATTTT. As protein: CASGPGTDTQYF.